This TCR beta chain was recorded in a study of blood T cell repertoires in COVID-19. In the study overall: Acute and convalescent COVID-19 samples came from the United States, Italy and Spain. The cDNA or gDNA used as material had been derived from T cells, B-cell-depleted T cells, or PBMCs.

Authors' analysis steps: Amplification from reference gene primers served as the basis for estimated nucleated cell counts. The table came from immunoSEQ multiplex PCR; TCRdb's copy has only in-frame clones and leaves some out. Clone size and V and J calls were adopted from that table, with D and trimming inferred from the DNA. Of 90,000 or so clones listed, roughly 85% are singletons. This clonotype was sampled from a man aged 55 to 70 with acute or convalescent COVID-19. Sequencing used peripheral blood.

This CDR3 is CAWSEGDRGGQPQHF. CDR3 DNA sequence: TGTGCCTGGAGTGAAGGGGACAGGGGTGGTCAGCCCCAGCATTTT. The chain couples TRBV30 to TRBJ1-5; 10 bases are shared with TRBD1. The CDR3 is 15 residues long. The germline V gene has CDR1 GTSNPN and CDR2 SVGIG (reference sequence). The junction had 6 bases not matched to a gene; V was cut back by 1 base and J by 6 bases.